Included here is one T cell receptor (beta chain) sequence, with context. Antigen specificity is unknown. These data originate in a study of cytomegalovirus exposure and HLA in healthy donors. General study points: Usually a TCR sequence was rare, but some public TCRs were found in many donors. A later analysis found that most CMV-associated TCR beta chains appeared HLA-restricted. Researchers reported in a later analysis that common viral pathogens appeared linked to several top clusters.

Germline V gives CDR1 ENHRY, CDR2 SYGVKD. The ends lost 0 bases at V and 6 bases at J; junction bases unmatched: 1. The CDR3 length is 14 residues. It was with 60 Vbeta and 13 Jbeta primers that the PCR ran. Sequencing was performed with immunoSEQ multiplex PCR; in TCRdb, only in-frame clones are kept and a portion is missing. In all, the sample yields 150,000 to 200,000 clones. This clonotype originated in a woman aged 60-75 years in good health and CMV-seronegative. Sequenced sample: PBMCs. The chain joins TRBV10-3 to TRBJ1-2; 10 positions agree with TRBD1. This CDR3 is CAISESGQGDGYTF. The CDR3 region has the DNA TGTGCCATCAGTGAGTCCGGACAGGGGGATGGCTACACCTTC.